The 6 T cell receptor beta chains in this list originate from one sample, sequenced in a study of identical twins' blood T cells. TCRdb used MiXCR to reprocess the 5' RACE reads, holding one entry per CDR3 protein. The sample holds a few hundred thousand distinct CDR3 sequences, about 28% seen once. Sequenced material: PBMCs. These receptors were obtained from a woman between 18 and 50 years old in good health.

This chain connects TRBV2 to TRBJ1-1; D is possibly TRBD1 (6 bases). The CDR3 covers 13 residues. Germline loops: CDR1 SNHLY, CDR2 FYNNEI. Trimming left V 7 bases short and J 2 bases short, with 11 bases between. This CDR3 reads CASTPTGNTEAFF. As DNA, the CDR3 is TGTGCCAGCACCCCGACAGGAAACACTGAAGCTTTCTTT.

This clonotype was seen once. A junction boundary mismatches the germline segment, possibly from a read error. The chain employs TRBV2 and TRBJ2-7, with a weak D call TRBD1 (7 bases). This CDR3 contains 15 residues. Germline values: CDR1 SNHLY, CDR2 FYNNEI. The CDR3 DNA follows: TGCGCCAGCAGTGTCGGGACAGCGGGCCCTCACGAGCAGTACTTC. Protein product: CASSVGTAGPHEQYF.

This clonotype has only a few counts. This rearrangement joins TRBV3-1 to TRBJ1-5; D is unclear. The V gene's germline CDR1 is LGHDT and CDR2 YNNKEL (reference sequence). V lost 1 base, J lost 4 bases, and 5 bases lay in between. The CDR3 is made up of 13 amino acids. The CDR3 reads CASSQVPNQPQHF. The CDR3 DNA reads TGTGCCAGCAGCCAAGTCCCTAATCAGCCCCAGCATTTT.

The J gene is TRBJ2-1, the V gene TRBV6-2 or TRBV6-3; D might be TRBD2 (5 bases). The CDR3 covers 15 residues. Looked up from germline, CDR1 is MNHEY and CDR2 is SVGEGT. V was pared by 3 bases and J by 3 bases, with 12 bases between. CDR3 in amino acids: CASSYSAAFYNEQFF. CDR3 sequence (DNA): TGTGCCAGCAGTTATTCAGCGGCCTTCTACAATGAGCAGTTCTTC.

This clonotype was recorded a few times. DNA of the CDR3: TGCAGCGTTGTATTGGGCCGAGATAGGACCCAGTACTTC. Its protein is CSVVLGRDRTQYF. The chain combines TRBV29-1 with TRBJ2-5, with unresolved D. The CDR3 has 13 residues. V lost 4 bases and J lost 7, with 16 bases in between. Germline V gene lookup returns CDR1 SQVTM and CDR2 ANQGSEA. Variable domain in full (rest from reference TRBV29-1 and TRBJ2-5): SAVISQKPSRDICQRGTSLTIQCQVDSQVTMMFWYRQQPGQSLTLIATANQGSEATYESGFVIDKFPISRPNLTFSTLTVSNMSPEDSSIYLCSVVLGRDRTQYFGPGTRLLVL.

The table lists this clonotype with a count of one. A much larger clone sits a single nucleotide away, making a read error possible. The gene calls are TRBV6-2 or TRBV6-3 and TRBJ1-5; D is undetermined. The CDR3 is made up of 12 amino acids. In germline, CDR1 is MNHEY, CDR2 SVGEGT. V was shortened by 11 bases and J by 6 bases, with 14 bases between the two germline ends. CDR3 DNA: TGTGCCGGTTGCGGGGAGATTCAGCCCCAGCATTTT. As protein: CAGCGEIQPQHF.